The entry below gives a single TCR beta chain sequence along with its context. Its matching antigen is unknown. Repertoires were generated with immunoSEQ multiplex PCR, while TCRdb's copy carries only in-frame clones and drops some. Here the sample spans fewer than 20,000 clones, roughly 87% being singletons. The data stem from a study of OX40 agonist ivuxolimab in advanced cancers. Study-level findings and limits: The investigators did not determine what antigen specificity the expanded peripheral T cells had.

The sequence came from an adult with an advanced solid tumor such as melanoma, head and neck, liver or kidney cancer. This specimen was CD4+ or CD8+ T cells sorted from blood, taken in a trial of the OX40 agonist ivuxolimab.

The DNA for the CDR3 is TGTGCCAGCCCCGGGGAAACCTACGAGCAGTACTTC. Encoded protein: CASPGETYEQYF. The J gene is TRBJ2-5, the V gene TRBV7-3; D is possibly TRBD2 (5 bases). The end of the DNA aligns better with TRBJ2-7, so the J call may be wrong. This CDR3 has 12 amino acids. Germline V gives CDR1 SGHTA, CDR2 FQGTGA.